These 18 T cell receptor beta chains originate from one sample sequenced in a study of blood T cell repertoires in COVID-19. Only in-frame clones appear in the TCRdb table, and some are missing; sequencing was by immunoSEQ multiplex PCR. The table records around 430,000 clones, around nine tenths of them present only once. The sequencing sample was made of PBMCs or T cells enriched from blood (not recorded which). These receptors all stem from a woman between 45 and 60 years old who had recovered from COVID-19.

The gene calls are TRBV5-1 and TRBJ1-5; TRBD1 is a possible D gene (5 bases). Trimming left V 0 bases short and J 6 bases short, with 13 bases between. CDR1 and CDR2 (germline): SGHRS, YFSETQ. This CDR3 comprises 15 residues. The CDR3 spells CASSLDGTVVQPQHF. The CDR3 nucleotides read TGCGCCAGCAGCTTGGACGGGACTGTAGTTCAGCCCCAGCATTTT.

The chain recombines TRBV5-1 with TRBJ2-1; 14 bases line up with TRBD2. Trimming took 4 bases from V and 3 from J; bases not matched to a gene: 9. This CDR3 contains 18 residues. Looked up from germline, CDR1 is SGHRS and CDR2 is YFSETQ. CDR3 sequence reads: CASSGPGLAGASYNEQFF. The DNA of the CDR3 is TGCGCCAGCAGCGGACCGGGACTAGCGGGGGCGAGCTACAATGAGCAGTTCTTC. The full variable domain, rest sourced from reference TRBV5-1 and TRBJ2-1, is KAGVTQTPRYLIKTRGQQVTLSCSPISGHRSVSWYQQTPGQGLQFLFEYFSETQRNKGNFPGRFSGRQFSNSRSEMNVSTLELGDSALYLCASSGPGLAGASYNEQFFGPGTRLTVL.

As DNA, the CDR3 is TGTGCCAGCAGCTTAAGCTGGTCGGACAGAGGCACCATATATTTT. Protein: CASSLSWSDRGTIYF. J is TRBJ1-3 and V is TRBV7-8; D perhaps matches TRBD1 (6 bases). Germline CDR1 is SGHVS and CDR2 is FQNEAQ. The CDR3 length is 15 residues. V gave up 2 bases and J gave up 9 bases, with 17 bases separating them.

The rearrangement links TRBV28 to TRBJ1-1; 7 bases fit TRBD1. Germline CDR1 and CDR2: MDHEN and SYDVKM. The CDR3 is 15 amino acids. J gave up 4 bases and V 8 bases, and 13 bases lay outside the gene matches. The CDR3 DNA is TGTGCCAGCGAAGGACAGGCCACGTCGGGCACTGAAGCTTTCTTT. It encodes CASEGQATSGTEAFF.

This chain connects TRBV28 to TRBJ1-2; 8 positions agree with TRBD1. Germline CDR1 reads MDHEN; CDR2 reads SYDVKM. This CDR3 region has 17 residues. V shed 2 bases and J 4 bases; nucleotides not matched to a gene: 12. CDR3 residues: CASSLRGQGGFFYGYTF. CDR3 DNA sequence: TGTGCCAGCAGTTTACGTGGACAGGGAGGCTTTTTCTATGGCTACACCTTC.

The chain recombines TRBV29-1 with TRBJ2-5; TRBD1 matches 10 bases. The CDR3 extends over 13 amino acids. V lost 3 bases, J lost 5 bases, and 3 bases stayed unmatched. Germline V gene data show CDR1 as SQVTM and CDR2 as ANQGSEA. CDR3 DNA sequence: TGCAGCGTTGAGGGACAGGGGTACGAGACCCAGTACTTC. Its protein product is CSVEGQGYETQYF.

A few counts support this clone. This chain uses TRBV6-1 with TRBJ1-2, with D tentatively TRBD1 (5 bases). This CDR3 is 16 amino acids long. Germline V gene data show CDR1 as MNHNS and CDR2 as SASEGT. V was clipped by 0 bases and J by 8 bases, with 19 bases between them. The CDR3 protein is CASSEAQTAVVGGYTF. The DNA of the CDR3 is TGTGCCAGCAGTGAAGCCCAGACAGCCGTCGTAGGGGGCTACACCTTC.

The CDR3 DNA sequence: TGTGCCAGCAGCTTTCAGGGGGGTGGCTATGGCTACACCTTC. Protein product: CASSFQGGGYGYTF. The chain employs TRBV7-2 and TRBJ1-2; 7 positions match TRBD1. The trim removed 3 bases at V and 4 bases at J, leaving 5 bases unmatched. Germline-derived CDR1 and CDR2 are SGHTA and FQGNSA. The CDR3 spans 14 residues.

The CDR3 reads CARTGEHEKLFF. The CDR3 nucleotides read TGTGCCAGGACAGGGGAACATGAAAAACTGTTTTTT. The rearrangement links TRBV2 to TRBJ1-4; 8 bases line up with TRBD1. Germline CDR1 and CDR2: SNHLY and FYNNEI. The V and J ends lost 9 bases and 6 bases, in that order; junction bases with no gene match: 3. CDR3 length equals 12 residues.

The chain links TRBV10-3 to TRBJ1-1, with D perhaps TRBD1 (5 bases). The germline V gene encodes CDR1 ENHRY and CDR2 SYGVKD. V lost 4 bases and J lost 4, with 10 bases in between. The CDR3 extends over 13 amino acids. The CDR3 protein is CAISVTVSTEAFF. The CDR3, as DNA: TGTGCCATCAGTGTGACAGTTTCCACTGAAGCTTTCTTT.

The V and J genes are TRBV27 and TRBJ1-2, with 8 bases matching TRBD1. Germline trimming cut 4 bases from V and 0 bases from J; bases unmatched to any gene: 4. This CDR3 has 15 residues. CDR1 is MNHEY, CDR2 SMNVEV, per germline (reference sequence). The CDR3 DNA reads TGTGCCAGCAGTTACTTGACAGGGGCTAACTATGGCTACACCTTC. Amino acid sequence: CASSYLTGANYGYTF.

The chain is built from TRBV5-1 and TRBJ1-2; 8 bases are a match to TRBD1. Per the germline V gene, CDR1 is SGHRS and CDR2 is YFSETQ. The CDR3 covers 14 residues. V lost 0 bases to trimming and J lost 6 bases; unmatched junction nucleotides: 4. The CDR3 here is CASSLVGTGDGYTF. The CDR3 nucleotides are TGCGCCAGCAGCTTGGTCGGGACAGGTGATGGCTACACCTTC.

CDR3 protein: CSASGTSGLQETQYF. The CDR3 region has the DNA TGCAGTGCTAGTGGGACTAGCGGGCTTCAAGAGACCCAGTACTTC. The rearrangement links TRBV20-1 to TRBJ2-5, with 12 bases identical to TRBD2. V dropped 3 bases and J dropped 2; count of bases not matched to a gene: 4. This CDR3 has 15 residues. Germline assignment: CDR1 DFQATT and CDR2 SNEGSKA (reference sequence).

The chain has TRBV6-5 and TRBJ2-3; D not certain. Trimming removed 0 bases from V and 10 bases from J, with 17 bases in between. Germline V CDR1 and CDR2: MNHEY, SVGAGI. This CDR3 is built from 15 residues. In nucleotides, the CDR3 is TGTGCCAGCAGTTACTCGACTTCCCAGTCCTCAGCGCAGTATTTT. It is translated as CASSYSTSQSSAQYF.

This clone was seen more than once but under ten times. The genes are TRBV7-9 and TRBJ1-5; 7 bases align to TRBD1. This CDR3 region has 14 residues. The ends lost 4 bases at V and 2 bases at J; junction bases unmatched: 2. Germline lookup yields CDR1 SEHNR and CDR2 FQNEAQ (reference sequence). The chain's CDR3 is CASSSGQGNQPQHF. CDR3 DNA sequence: TGTGCCAGCAGCTCCGGACAGGGCAATCAGCCCCAGCATTTT.

The CDR3 loop is CASSLLPGQGASYGYTF. CDR3 in DNA: TGTGCCAGCAGCTTACTTCCGGGACAGGGGGCTTCTTATGGCTACACCTTC. V usage is TRBV7-9 and J usage is TRBJ1-2; TRBD1 matches 12 bases. The CDR3 spans 17 residues. V trimming: 2 bases; J trimming: 5 bases; junction bases outside the gene matches: 9. CDR1 is SEHNR, CDR2 FQNEAQ, per germline (reference sequence).

The genes are TRBV5-1 and TRBJ2-1, with 9 bases lining up with TRBD2. The V segment lost 4 bases and the J segment 7 bases; nucleotides outside the gene matches: 6. Germline V gene sequence: CDR1 SGHRS, CDR2 YFSETQ. The CDR3 length is 14 residues. CDR3: CASSMLAGRNEQFF. The DNA for the CDR3 is TGCGCCAGCAGCATGCTAGCGGGACGGAATGAGCAGTTCTTC.

This chain connects TRBV7-9 to TRBJ1-6; D is unresolved. With 5 bases removed from V and 1 base from J, the gap between germline ends came to 6 bases. The V gene's germline CDR1 is SEHNR and CDR2 FQNEAQ (reference sequence). The CDR3 has 14 amino acids. Here the CDR3 DNA reads TGTGCCAGCAGCCGGGAGTCCTATAATTCACCCCTCCACTTT. It is translated as CASSRESYNSPLHF.